Listed below are T cell receptor beta chains from one sample, sequenced in a study of T cells in Graves' hyperthyroidism and ophthalmopathy. TCRdb processed the multiplex PCR reads anew with MiXCR; each CDR3 protein has one entry. Of around 620,000 distinct CDR3 sequences listed, roughly 50% are singletons. Sequences were obtained from peripheral blood or thyroid tissue (not recorded which). All receptors come from an adult woman with Graves' disease, either hyperthyroidism or ophthalmopathy (not recorded which). The CDR3 runs from the conserved cysteine through the conserved F or W.

v_gene,j_gene,CDR3aa
TRBV7-2,TRBJ1-2,CASSRDRNYGYTF
TRBV2,TRBJ2-7,CAKEAANTGGGIGASYEQYF
TRBV12-3/TRBV12-4,TRBJ1-5,CASSLHSQSNQPQHF
TRBV6-5,TRBJ1-2,CASSAGGGYTF
TRBV6-4,TRBJ2-2,CASSDSQEGELFF
TRBV20-1,TRBJ1-5,CSARPRDRGRF
TRBV5-1,TRBJ2-7,CASSFTPLAGGGTGSYEQYF
TRBV7-9,TRBJ1-2,CASSSPRTGGRDGYTF
TRBV6-5,TRBJ2-5,CASSWAEIQYF
TRBV6-2/TRBV6-3,TRBJ1-5,CASTKGAQPQHF
TRBV10-3,TRBJ1-1,CATAVGITGTGTFTEAFF
TRBV5-1,TRBJ1-1,CASSSGQMNTEAFF
TRBV7-8,TRBJ1-6,CASSRGGNNSPLHF
TRBV9,TRBJ1-6,CASSVGGAVNGGSPLHF
TRBV12-3/TRBV12-4,TRBJ1-6,CASSTTGIATSPLHF
TRBV5-5,TRBJ2-3,CASSLRGARDTQYF
TRBV7-3,TRBJ1-5,CASSPSSGAGIFINQPQHF
TRBV12-3/TRBV12-4,TRBJ2-5,CASTPGGEETQYF
TRBV3-1,TRBJ2-7,CASSRRDDVGEQYF
TRBV24-1,TRBJ2-7,CATSDRRGQAYEQYF
TRBV28,TRBJ1-5,CASRPQGSQPQHF
TRBV2,TRBJ2-2,CASYRDRGGGELFF
TRBV3-1,TRBJ1-1,CASSQGNTEAFF
TRBV6-6,TRBJ2-5,CASSYTGEGETQYF